The T cell receptor beta chain under discussion was sequenced for a study of radiotherapy plus CTLA-4 blockade in lung cancer. The assay was immunoSEQ multiplex PCR, and TCRdb's table has in-frame clones only and misses some. The table has roughly 59,000 clones, about 70% seen once. The CDR3 is 15 amino acids. The origin of this receptor is a human donor with non-small cell lung cancer whose response to radiotherapy plus ipilimumab could not be evaluated. The chain joins TRBV21-1 to TRBJ1-2; the table's D call of TRBD1 was not tested on the DNA. TRBV21-1 is labeled a pseudogene. The sample consisted of peripheral blood, taken from a patient treated with radiotherapy plus ipilimumab. The CDR3 bases are TGTGCCAGCAGCAAGATTGTGACAGGGAACTATGGCTACACCTTC. This codes for CASSKIVTGNYGYTF.